These 13 T cell receptor beta chains came from one sample sequenced in a study of T cell responses to AZD1222 COVID-19 vaccine. Here immunoSEQ multiplex PCR was the method, and the copy in TCRdb shows in-frame clones only, minus some. The sample includes roughly 150,000 clones, about 94% of them seen just once. Sample: peripheral blood, taken on day 0 of AZD1222 vaccination. The receptor set was obtained from an adult in good health.

This chain uses TRBV9 with TRBJ1-5; 9 nucleotides line up with TRBD1. V gave up 3 bases and J gave up 1 base; unmatched junction bases: 2. Germline lookup yields CDR1 SGDLS and CDR2 YYNGEE. CDR3 length: 15 residues. CDR3 residues: CASSGQGESNQPQHF. The CDR3, as DNA: TGTGCCAGCAGCGGACAGGGGGAGAGCAATCAGCCCCAGCATTTT.

This clone was picked up a small number of times. The chain has TRBV9 and TRBJ2-1, with TRBD2 matching 9 bases. The CDR3 covers 19 residues. Per germline, CDR1 SGDLS and CDR2 YYNGEE. V lost 3 bases and J lost 3; bases outside the gene matches: 16. CDR3 DNA: TGTGCCAGCAGCGGGCTGACTAGCGGATCATCAGGGGTCTACAATGAGCAGTTCTTC. It encodes CASSGLTSGSSGVYNEQFF.

The rearrangement uses TRBV14 and TRBJ2-5, with D perhaps matching TRBD2 (6 bases). Germline V gene sequence: CDR1 SGHDN, CDR2 FVKESK. This CDR3 contains 15 residues. The V end was cut by 4 bases, the J end by 5 bases, with 17 bases between. Here the CDR3 reads CASSPISGVVETQYF. CDR3 nucleotides: TGTGCCAGCAGCCCCATTTCGGGGGTGGTGGAGACCCAGTACTTC.

V gene TRBV29-1 combines with J gene TRBJ2-1, with D perhaps matching TRBD1 or TRBD2 (5 bases each). V lost 8 bases and J 9 bases, leaving 17 bases between the germline ends. Germline values: CDR1 SQVTM, CDR2 ANQGSEA. The CDR3 sequence is 12 residues long. The DNA of the CDR3 is TGCAGCATTCTACGGGGCCAAGGTGAGCAGTTCTTC. It specifies CSILRGQGEQFF.

The J gene is TRBJ2-5, the V gene TRBV5-4, with TRBD2 matching over 7 bases. Losses at the gene ends were 4 bases for V and 5 bases for J; bases not matched to a gene: 11. CDR1 SGHNT and CDR2 YYREEE come from the germline V gene (reference sequence). The CDR3 is made up of 15 amino acids. CDR3 loop: CASSPWGRAGETQYF. The CDR3 nucleotides read TGTGCCAGCAGCCCTTGGGGGAGGGCTGGGGAGACCCAGTACTTC.

V gene TRBV27 combines with J gene TRBJ2-3; a possible D gene is TRBD1 (6 bases). Germline V lookup: CDR1 MNHEY, CDR2 SMNVEV (reference sequence). V was shortened by 6 bases and J by 4 bases, with 11 bases between the two germline ends. This CDR3 comprises 13 residues. The CDR3 region is CASRISGADTQYF. The CDR3, as DNA: TGTGCCAGCAGGATATCAGGGGCAGATACGCAGTATTTT.

Regarding this clone: A read error may explain this, as a much larger clone is one base away. Other DNA sequences in the sample encode the same CDR3. The chain recombines TRBV2 with TRBJ1-1; unclear D gene. The germline CDR1 and CDR2 sequences are SNHLY and FYNNEI. The CDR3 is 13 residues long. V was clipped by 4 bases and J by 1 base, with 7 bases between them. The CDR3 protein is CASSGQRNTEAFF. As DNA, the CDR3 is TGTGCCAGCAGTGGCCAGAGGAACACTGAAGCTTTCTTT.

This chain joins TRBV11-3 and TRBJ2-1, with 7 nucleotides matching TRBD2. The trim removed 5 bases at V and 4 bases at J, leaving 14 bases unmatched. The V gene's germline CDR1 is SGHNT and CDR2 YENEEA. The CDR3 has 17 amino acids. The chain's CDR3 is CASSQGMGGSSYNEQFF. For the CDR3, the DNA is TGTGCCAGCAGCCAAGGGATGGGGGGGAGTAGTTACAATGAGCAGTTCTTC. The variable domain in full, completed from reference TRBV11-3 and TRBJ2-1, reads EAGVVQSPRYKIIEKKQPVAFWCNPISGHNTLYWYLQNLGQGPELLIRYENEEAVDDSQLPKDRFSAERLKGVDSTLKIQPAELGDSAVYLCASSQGMGGSSYNEQFFGPGTRLTVL.

This chain joins TRBV5-6 and TRBJ2-1; D is possibly TRBD1 (6 bases). Germline CDR1 and CDR2: SGHDT and YYEEEE. This CDR3 is 17 amino acids long. Trimming took 4 bases from V and 0 from J, leaving 17 bases between them. The CDR3 DNA reads as TGTGCCAGCAGCGCACAGGGATTTGTGGGCTCCTACAATGAGCAGTTCTTC. It is translated as CASSAQGFVGSYNEQFF.

This rearrangement joins TRBV3-1 (or the pseudogene TRBV3-2) to TRBJ2-3; tentatively, D is TRBD1 (6 bases). This CDR3 has 12 residues. The V and J ends lost 5 bases and 6 bases respectively, with 9 bases between them. Germline CDR1 LGHDT, CDR2 YNNKEL (reference sequence). This CDR3 reads CASSIRGDTQYF. As DNA, the CDR3 is TGTGCCAGCAGCATAAGGGGGGATACGCAGTATTTT.

This clone was counted a few times. In DNA form, the CDR3 reads TGCAGCGCCTTGACAGGGGGGTATGGCTACACCTTC. Its protein product is CSALTGGYGYTF. The V and J genes are TRBV29-1 and TRBJ1-2, with 9 bases identical to TRBD1. Germline loops: CDR1 SQVTM, CDR2 ANQGSEA. The V and J ends lost 7 bases and 5 bases, in that order; junction bases with no gene match: 5. This CDR3 region has 12 residues.

The chain carries TRBV7-6 and TRBJ1-4; weak D call: TRBD1 (5 bases). Trimming left V 3 bases short and J 0 bases short, with 17 bases between. The CDR3 is 18 amino acids. Germline loops: CDR1 SGHVS, CDR2 FNYEAQ. The CDR3 DNA is TGTGCCAGCAGCTTGGTACCTTTGGGGGGAGCAACTAATGAAAAACTGTTTTTT. Translation gives CASSLVPLGGATNEKLFF.

The chain combines TRBV5-1 with TRBJ2-3; 10 bases are a match to TRBD1. V lost 0 bases, J lost 3 bases, and 1 base stayed unmatched. Germline-derived CDR1 and CDR2 are SGHRS and YFSETQ. The CDR3 has 15 amino acids. CDR3 residues: CASSLADRGTDTQYF. CDR3 coding DNA: TGCGCCAGCAGCTTGGCGGACAGGGGGACAGATACGCAGTATTTT.